This TCR beta chain was sequenced in a study of response to subunit inactivated influenza vaccine. There are 14 residues in the CDR3. The germline V gene encodes CDR1 KGHDR and CDR2 SFDVKD. With 4 bases removed from V and 6 bases from J, the gap between germline ends came to 11 bases. To note about this clonotype: Its matching antigen is unknown.

TCRdb used MiXCR to reprocess the RT-PCR reads, holding one entry per CDR3 protein. The profile shows 800,000 to 1,000,000 distinct CDR3 sequences, 21% of them singletons. Study results and caveats: It was suggested by the authors that few new T cells are recruited by each seasonal influenza vaccination.

The TCR sequence derives from a man between 45 and 60 years old who received an inactivated influenza vaccine. This sample comprised PBMCs from blood, obtained about 5 days after vaccination. The rearrangement links TRBV24-1 to TRBJ2-2; D perhaps matches TRBD1 (6 bases). In DNA form, the CDR3 reads TGTGCCACCAGTGACACAGGGTTCGCCGGGGAGCTGTTTTTT. Its translation: CATSDTGFAGELFF.